This is a list of T cell receptor beta chains from one sample in a study of shared clonotypes between healthy human individuals. Assay: immunoSEQ multiplex PCR; the TCRdb copy retains only in-frame clones and omits some. The sample includes about 2.2 million clones, around 93% seen only once; the top ten take under 2%. The sequencing input was naive CD8+ T cells from PBMCs. These receptors came from a young man in good health. Some clones in this sample may be carry-over from other donors' samples. Each CDR3 is given with its conserved first and last residue. D genes are given only for firm matches. Clone size is stated in some rows and not others, as once, few, many or a class when expanded.

J gene	V gene	CDR3 length	clone size	D gene	CDR3 DNA	CDR3 protein
TRBJ2-3	TRBV5-5	16	NA	NA	TGTGCCAGCAGCCCAAGACAGGTTTCTAGCACAGATACGCAGTATTTT	CASSPRQVSSTDTQYF
TRBJ2-1	TRBV9	14	once	TRBD1	TGTGCCAGCAGCACCCTGACAGGGCAGGATGAGCAGTTCTTC	CASSTLTGQDEQFF
TRBJ1-2	TRBV27	15	NA	NA	TGTGCCAGCAGTGGGCGCGGAGGCGCAAGCTATGGCTACACCTTC	CASSGRGGASYGYTF
TRBJ1-1	TRBV6-1	19	NA	NA	TGTGCCAGCAGTGAAAGATACCCCCGGTGGGTGGGTCGGGACACTGAAGCTTTCTTT	CASSERYPRWVGRDTEAFF
TRBJ2-7	TRBV25-1	12	NA	NA	TGTGCCAGCAGTGTCCGAACCTACGAGCAGTACTTC	CASSVRTYEQYF
TRBJ2-2	TRBV4-1	16	NA	TRBD2	TGCGCCAGCAGCCAAGATAGGCTAGCGGCCACCGGGGAGCTGTTTTTT	CASSQDRLAATGELFF
TRBJ2-7	TRBV28	16	NA	NA	TGTGCCAGCAGTACTTCAAGGGGGGCCCACCGTCTCGAGCAGTACTTC	CASSTSRGAHRLEQYF
TRBJ2-1	TRBV27	14	NA	NA	TGTGCCAGCAGTTTCGCAAGCTCCTACAATGAGCAGTTCTTC	CASSFASSYNEQFF
TRBJ1-1	TRBV6-5	15	NA	TRBD1	TGTGCCAGCAGCAACCAGGGACAGGGTCACACTGAAGCTTTCTTT	CASSNQGQGHTEAFF
TRBJ1-2	TRBV19	15	NA	TRBD1	TGTGCCAGTAGTGGGACAGGGTTATCCCCCTATGGCTACACCTTC	CASSGTGLSPYGYTF
TRBJ1-4	TRBV27	17	NA	NA	TGTGCCAGCAGTTCTCACTCGACCCACAGGGTGGGTGAAAAACTGTTTTTT	CASSSHSTHRVGEKLFF
TRBJ1-1	TRBV12-5	15	NA	NA	TGTGCTAGTGATCGGGCGCCGGGGATGAACACTGAAGCTTTCTTT	CASDRAPGMNTEAFF
TRBJ2-3	TRBV4-1	14	NA	NA	TGCGCCAGCAGAGGATCTGGGAGCACAGATACGCAGTATTTT	CASRGSGSTDTQYF
TRBJ2-4	TRBV9	11	NA	NA	TGTGCCAGCAGCGACGGGGGCCCTCAGTACTTC	CASSDGGPQYF
TRBJ2-5	TRBV27	15	NA	NA	TGTGCCAGCAGTTCATCGGCGCTCTCACAAGAGACCCAGTACTTC	CASSSSALSQETQYF
TRBJ2-1	TRBV1	20	NA	NA	TGCACCAGCAGCCAAGAACCCCCCACCAGTACTAGCGGGAGCGACAATGAGCAGTTCTTC	CTSSQEPPTSTSGSDNEQFF
TRBJ2-2	TRBV19	14	NA	NA	TGTGCCACCGATGTGGGGGCGAACACCGGGGAGCTGTTTTTT	CATDVGANTGELFF
TRBJ1-1	TRBV6-5	15	NA	NA	TGTGCCAGCAGTTACCAGCCTCGGGTGGACACTGAAGCTTTCTTT	CASSYQPRVDTEAFF
TRBJ2-5	TRBV15	15	NA	NA	TGTGCCACCAGGGGGAATGGGGAAAGAGCGGAGACCCAGTACTTC	CATRGNGERAETQYF
TRBJ2-3	TRBV9	16	once	TRBD1	TGTGCCAGCAGCGTAGTTGGGCAGGGGGCAGCAGATACGCAGTATTTT	CASSVVGQGAADTQYF
TRBJ2-3	TRBV27	17	NA	NA	TGTGCCAGCACCACCTCCCGGGGCGAAGGGCCCGCAGATACGCAGTATTTT	CASTTSRGEGPADTQYF
TRBJ2-3	TRBV5-8	13	NA	TRBD1	TGTGCCAGCAGCGCGACAGGGTCAGATACGCAGTATTTT	CASSATGSDTQYF
TRBJ2-1	TRBV5-4	14	NA	NA	TGTGCCAGCAGCTTGGACCCCGAGGTCAATGAGCAGTTCTTC	CASSLDPEVNEQFF
TRBJ2-7	TRBV11-2	16	NA	TRBD2	TGTGCCAGCAGCTTAACCCGACTAGCGGGAGAAAACGAGCAGTACTTC	CASSLTRLAGENEQYF
TRBJ2-1	TRBV19	16	NA	TRBD2	TGTGCCAGTAGGGGGACTAGCGGCTTATTTTACAATGAGCAGTTCTTC	CASRGTSGLFYNEQFF
TRBJ1-1	TRBV20-1	10	few	NA	TGCAGGCCTACCGTTACTGAAGCTTTCTTT	CRPTVTEAFF
TRBJ2-7	TRBV4-1	15	NA	NA	TGCGCCAGCAGCCAGGGCGGGACACTCTCCTACGAGCAGTACTTC	CASSQGGTLSYEQYF
TRBJ2-7	TRBV4-3	16	NA	TRBD2	TGCGCCAGCAGCCAAGAAGGCGGTAGCGGGAGCTACGAGCAGTACTTC	CASSQEGGSGSYEQYF
TRBJ2-1	TRBV4-2	17	once	TRBD2	TGTGCCAGCAGCCAAGTGACTAGCGGGAGTCCCTACAATGAGCAGTTCTTC	CASSQVTSGSPYNEQFF
TRBJ1-1	TRBV27	14	NA	TRBD1	TGTGCCAGCAGTATTCGGGACAGCAGGACTGAAGCTTTCTTT	CASSIRDSRTEAFF
TRBJ2-1	TRBV9	14	NA	NA	TGTGCCAGCAGCGTAGCAGGTTCCAACAATGAGCAGTTCTTC	CASSVAGSNNEQFF
TRBJ2-7	TRBV21-1	13	NA	NA	TGTGCCAGCAGTACGACAGCCTCCTACGAGCAGTACTTC	CASSTTASYEQYF
TRBJ1-5	TRBV4-1	14	NA	NA	TGCGCCAGCAGCCAAGATGCCAGGACTCAGCCCCAGCATTTT	CASSQDARTQPQHF
TRBJ2-7	TRBV4-2	17	NA	TRBD1	TGTGCCAGCAGTGGGGCCCCCACAGGGGGCGCCGGCTACGAGCAGTACTTC	CASSGAPTGGAGYEQYF
TRBJ2-7	TRBV6-6	14	NA	NA	TGTGCCAGCAGTTACTCGGGACTCACATACGAGCAGTACTTC	CASSYSGLTYEQYF
TRBJ2-3	TRBV18	19	NA	NA	TGTGCCAGCTCACCGAGAAATACAGTTACTAGGACTAGCACAGATACGCAGTATTTT	CASSPRNTVTRTSTDTQYF
TRBJ2-7	TRBV30	14	NA	NA	TGTGCCTGGAGTGTACTGCCAGGGGGGGACGAGCAGTACTTC	CAWSVLPGGDEQYF
TRBJ2-7	TRBV28	15	NA	TRBD1	TGTGCCAGCAGAACCGACAGGGAAGGAGACCACGAGCAGTACTTC	CASRTDREGDHEQYF
TRBJ2-3	TRBV9	13	NA	NA	TGTGCCAGCAGCCCCTCGGAGCCCAATACGCAGTATTTT	CASSPSEPNTQYF
TRBJ2-1	TRBV27	16	NA	NA	TGTGCCAGCAAACCCAATAGCGGATCGAGATACAATGAGCAGTTCTTC	CASKPNSGSRYNEQFF
TRBJ2-7	TRBV7-9	16	NA	TRBD2	TGTGCCAGCAGCTCGATTCTCGGGAGGGGGGACTACGAGCAGTACTTC	CASSSILGRGDYEQYF
TRBJ2-5	TRBV19	16	NA	NA	TGTGCCAGTAGTACCCCCGACAGCCACCTGGGGGAGACCCAGTACTTC	CASSTPDSHLGETQYF
TRBJ1-4	TRBV2	14	NA	TRBD1	TGTGCCAGCAGGGACAGGGGGCTCAATGAAAAACTGTTTTTT	CASRDRGLNEKLFF
TRBJ2-2	TRBV27	16	NA	NA	TGTGCCAGCAGTCCGGTCGGGACTTTAGGGACCGGGGAGCTGTTTTTT	CASSPVGTLGTGELFF
TRBJ2-7	TRBV21-1	14	NA	NA	TGTGCCAGCAGCAAAGGGGGACAGTCCTACGAGCAGTACTTC	CASSKGGQSYEQYF
TRBJ1-1	TRBV5-6	13	NA	NA	TGTGCCAGCAGCTTGTCGGGCAACCCTGAAGCTTTCTTT	CASSLSGNPEAFF
TRBJ1-5	TRBV6-6	12	few	NA	TGTGCCAGCAGTCCAACAAATCAGCCCCAGCATTTT	CASSPTNQPQHF
TRBJ2-1	TRBV27	14	NA	TRBD2	TGTGCCAGTTCAAGGGCGGGAGAGTTCGGGGAGCAGTTCTTC	CASSRAGEFGEQFF
TRBJ1-5	TRBV6-1	13	NA	NA	TGTGCCAGCAGGGATCGCCTGGGGCAGCCCCAGCATTTT	CASRDRLGQPQHF
TRBJ2-1	TRBV29-1	13	NA	NA	TGCAGCGTTGAGGTTGGGGTTGGCAATGAGCAGTTCTTC	CSVEVGVGNEQFF
TRBJ2-5	TRBV29-1	14	NA	TRBD1	TGCAGCGTTGAAGGCCCCGGGACAGGAACGACCCAGTACTTC	CSVEGPGTGTTQYF